This TCR beta chain was captured in a study of beta chain features in type 1 diabetes. Study-wide points: TCRB CDR3 length was moderately but significantly reduced in all four CD4+ subsets of Type 1 diabetes patients.

Sequenced material consisted of expressed TCRB transcripts (all of the isolated RNA was reverse transcribed). The table came from immunoSEQ multiplex PCR; TCRdb's copy has only in-frame clones and leaves some out. Of some 250,000 clones listed, approximately 15% are singletons. J lost 3 bases, V lost 6 bases, and 5 bases had no gene match. Germline assignment: CDR1 SGHDT and CDR2 YYEEEE. The CDR3 extends over 15 amino acids. This clone was detected only a few times. Antigen: not known. V is TRBV5-6 and J is TRBJ2-1; 11 bases are a match to TRBD2. Source material: naive CD4+ T cells from blood. This TCR derives from a man aged 25 to 40 with type 1 diabetes. DNA for the CDR3: TGTGCCAGCACCCTAGCGGGGGGAATCTACAATGAGCAGTTCTTC. Its translation: CASTLAGGIYNEQFF.